This TCR beta chain was observed in a study of glioma-infiltrating T cells. Overall study results and limits: CDR3 overlap between tissue and blood was very small.

V lost 2 bases and J 1 base, leaving 11 bases between the germline ends. Per the germline V gene, CDR1 is MGHRA and CDR2 is YSYEKL. This CDR3 region has 15 residues. Comment on this clonotype: Its antigen is still unknown.

TCR alpha and beta CDR3 regions were amplified from RNA using iRepertoire nested multiplex PCR. One-step reverse transcription and amplification started from approximately 100-400 ng of tissue mRNA or PBMC total RNA. TCRdb re-called the multiplex PCR reads with MiXCR, one entry per CDR3 protein. The sample has over 100,000 distinct CDR3 sequences, less than 30% seen once. This TCR was recovered from a human donor with low-grade glioma or glioblastoma, undergoing nonglioma brain surgery, or in good health (not recorded which). Sequenced material: glioma tissue, nonneoplastic brain tissue, or PBMCs (not recorded which). The V and J genes are TRBV4-1 and TRBJ1-1; D is ambiguous. CDR3 sequence: CASSQNYNKNTEAFF. The DNA of the CDR3 is TGCGCCAGCAGCCAAAATTACAACAAGAACACTGAAGCTTTCTTT.